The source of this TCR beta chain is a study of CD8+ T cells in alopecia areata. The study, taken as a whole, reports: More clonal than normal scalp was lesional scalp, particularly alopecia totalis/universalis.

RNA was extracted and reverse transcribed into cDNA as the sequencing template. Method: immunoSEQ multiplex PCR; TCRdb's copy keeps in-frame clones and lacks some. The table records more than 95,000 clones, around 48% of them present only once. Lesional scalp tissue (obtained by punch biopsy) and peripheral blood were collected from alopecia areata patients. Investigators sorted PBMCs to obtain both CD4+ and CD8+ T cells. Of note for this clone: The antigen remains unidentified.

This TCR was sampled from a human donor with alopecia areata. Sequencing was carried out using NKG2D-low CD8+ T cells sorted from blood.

The chain's CDR3 is CASSPLGGPDTQYF. The CDR3 DNA follows: TGTGCCAGCAGCCCTCTCGGGGGCCCAGATACGCAGTATTTT. The chain carries TRBV2 and TRBJ2-3, with D tentatively TRBD1 or TRBD2 (6 bases each). Trimming removed 6 bases at V and 4 bases at J, with 14 bases between. The CDR3 is 14 amino acids. Germline CDR1 SNHLY, CDR2 FYNNEI.